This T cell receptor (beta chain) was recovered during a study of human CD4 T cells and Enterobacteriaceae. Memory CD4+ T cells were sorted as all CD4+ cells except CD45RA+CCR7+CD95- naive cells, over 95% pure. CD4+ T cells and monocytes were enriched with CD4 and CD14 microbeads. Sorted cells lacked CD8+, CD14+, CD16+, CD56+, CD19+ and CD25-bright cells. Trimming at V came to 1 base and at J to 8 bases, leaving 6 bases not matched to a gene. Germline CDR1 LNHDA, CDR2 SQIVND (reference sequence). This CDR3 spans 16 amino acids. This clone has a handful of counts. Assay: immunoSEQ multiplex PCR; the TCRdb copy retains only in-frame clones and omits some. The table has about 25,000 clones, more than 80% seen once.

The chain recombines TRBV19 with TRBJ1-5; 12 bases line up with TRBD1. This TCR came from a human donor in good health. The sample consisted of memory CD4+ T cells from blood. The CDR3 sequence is CASSIVGTGGLKPQHF. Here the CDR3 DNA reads TGTGCCAGTAGTATAGTGGGGACAGGGGGCCTCAAGCCCCAGCATTTT.